Each of the 4 T cell receptor beta chains below was sequenced from the same sample in a study of blood T cell repertoires in COVID-19. Libraries were prepared by immunoSEQ multiplex PCR; TCRdb keeps only in-frame clonotypes and omits some of them. In the table there are 250,000 to 350,000 clones, around 84% of which are singletons. Sequencing was done on a sample of peripheral blood. The receptors here all came from a human donor with COVID-19, enrolled during active disease. The donor label of this sample is uncertain.

Remarks on this clone: In the same sample, other DNA sequences code for this CDR3. This chain joins TRBV29-1 and TRBJ1-3; 8 bases map to TRBD1. V gave up 4 bases and J gave up 1 base; unmatched junction bases: 0. The CDR3 loop spans 13 amino acids. CDR1 and CDR2 (germline): SQVTM, ANQGSEA. The CDR3 DNA is TGCAGCGTTGGGACAGGGTCTGGAAACACCATATATTTT. This gives the protein CSVGTGSGNTIYF.

The chain uses TRBV6-5 and TRBJ1-4; D is uncertain. The CDR3 contains 15 residues. The germline V and J ends were trimmed by 0 bases and 6 bases, with 11 bases remaining between them. Germline CDR1 and CDR2: MNHEY and SVGAGI. The CDR3 sequence: CASSYSISPDEKLFF. The CDR3 DNA is TGTGCCAGCAGTTACTCGATTTCCCCGGATGAAAAACTGTTTTTT.

V gene TRBV30 combines with J gene TRBJ1-6; D not certain. Trimming left V 5 bases short and J 8 bases short, with 13 bases between. CDR3 length: 13 residues. CDR1 is GTSNPN and CDR2 is SVGIG in the germline V gene (reference sequence). The CDR3 loop reads CAWSRGGDSPLHF. The CDR3 bases are TGTGCCTGGTCCCGTGGCGGGGATTCACCCCTCCACTTT.

This clone was observed a few times. V and J are TRBV4-2 and TRBJ1-2, with 12 nucleotides matching TRBD1. There are 16 residues in the CDR3. Germline V gene lookup returns CDR1 LGHNA and CDR2 YNFKEQ. J lost 4 bases, V lost 4 bases, and 7 bases had no gene match. The DNA for the CDR3 is TGTGCCAGCAGCCCTGAAGGGACAGGGGGCCTCTATGGCTACACCTTC. Residues: CASSPEGTGGLYGYTF.